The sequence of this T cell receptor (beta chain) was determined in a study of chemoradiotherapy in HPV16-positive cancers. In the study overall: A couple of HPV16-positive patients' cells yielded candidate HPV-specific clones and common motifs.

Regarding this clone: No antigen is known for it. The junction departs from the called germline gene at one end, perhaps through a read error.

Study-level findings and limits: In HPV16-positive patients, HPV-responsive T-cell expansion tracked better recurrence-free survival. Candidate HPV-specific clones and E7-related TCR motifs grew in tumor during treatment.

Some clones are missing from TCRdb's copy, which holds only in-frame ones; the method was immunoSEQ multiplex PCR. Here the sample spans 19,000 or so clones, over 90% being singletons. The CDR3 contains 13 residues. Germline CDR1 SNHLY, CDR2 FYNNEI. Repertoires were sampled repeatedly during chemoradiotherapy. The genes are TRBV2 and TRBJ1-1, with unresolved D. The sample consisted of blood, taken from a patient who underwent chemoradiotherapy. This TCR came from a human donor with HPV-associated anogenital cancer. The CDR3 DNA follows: TGTGCCAGCAGTGAAGCCGGGAACGCTGAAGCTTTCTTT. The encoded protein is CASSEAGNAEAFF.